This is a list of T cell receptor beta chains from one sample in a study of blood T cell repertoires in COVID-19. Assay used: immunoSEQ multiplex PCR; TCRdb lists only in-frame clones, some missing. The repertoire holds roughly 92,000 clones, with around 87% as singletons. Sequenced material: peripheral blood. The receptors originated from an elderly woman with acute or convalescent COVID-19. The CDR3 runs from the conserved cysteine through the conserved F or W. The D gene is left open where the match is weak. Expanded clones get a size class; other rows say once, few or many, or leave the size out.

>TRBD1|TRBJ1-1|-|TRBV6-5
TGTGCCAGCAGGACCCCAGGGGGCAACACTGAAGCTTTCTTT
CASRTPGGNTEAFF
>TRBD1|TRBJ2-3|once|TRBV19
TGTGCCAGTAGTATCAGATCGACAGGGACAGATACGCAGTATTTT
CASSIRSTGTDTQYF
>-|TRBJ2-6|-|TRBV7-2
TGTGCCAGCAGCCACAGCTCTGGGGCCAACGTCCTGACTTTC
CASSHSSGANVLTF
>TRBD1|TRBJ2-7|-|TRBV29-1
TGCAGCGTCGGGACAGGAGTGGGCGAGCAGTACTTC
CSVGTGVGEQYF
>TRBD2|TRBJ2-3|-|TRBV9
TGTGCCAGCAGCGTAAATAGCGGGGGGGCGGATACGCAGTATTTT
CASSVNSGGADTQYF
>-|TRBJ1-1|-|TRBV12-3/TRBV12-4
TGTGCCAGCGGGTGGGCAGCGAACACTGAAGCTTTCTTT
CASGWAANTEAFF
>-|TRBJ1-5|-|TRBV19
TGTGCCAGTAGTATAGTACAGACGCGGGGCAATCAGCCCCAGCATTTT
CASSIVQTRGNQPQHF
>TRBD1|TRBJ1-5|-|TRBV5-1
TGCGCCAGCAGCTTGGGGGGAAAACAGGGGAGCACGCAGCCCCAGCATTTT
CASSLGGKQGSTQPQHF
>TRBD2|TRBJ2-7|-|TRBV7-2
TGTGCCAGCAGTTATACTAGCGGGAAATCCTACGAGCAGTACTTC
CASSYTSGKSYEQYF
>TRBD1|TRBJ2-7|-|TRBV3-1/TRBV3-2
TGTGCCAGCAGCCCGATCCAGGGGGCGAGGTACGAGCAGTACTTC
CASSPIQGARYEQYF
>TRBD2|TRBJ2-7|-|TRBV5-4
TGTGCCAGCAGCTTGGGAGGACTAGCGAGTTCCTACGAGCAGTACTTC
CASSLGGLASSYEQYF
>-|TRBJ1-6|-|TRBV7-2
TGTGCCAGCAGCTTAGACGGGGGAACAAATTCACCCCTCCACTTT
CASSLDGGTNSPLHF
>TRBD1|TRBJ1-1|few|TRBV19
TGTGCCAGTACCATGGGGGCAGGGGGCAACACTGAAGCTTTCTTT
CASTMGAGGNTEAFF
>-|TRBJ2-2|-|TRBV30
TGTGCCTGGACCAGACAGGTCCAAAGGGGGGGGGAGCTGTTTTTT
CAWTRQVQRGGELFF
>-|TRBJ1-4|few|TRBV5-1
TGCGCCAGCAGCCCTGGGAGGCCCAGGGAAAAACTGTTTTTT
CASSPGRPREKLFF
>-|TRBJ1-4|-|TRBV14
TGTGCCAGCAGCCAAGTCAGGCACGAAAAACTGTTTTTT
CASSQVRHEKLFF
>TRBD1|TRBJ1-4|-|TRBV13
TGTGCCAGCAGCCCCCGGGACAGGATAAATGAAAAACTGTTTTTT
CASSPRDRINEKLFF
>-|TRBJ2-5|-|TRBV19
TGTGCCAGTAGTCCCCAGGGGTGGGAGACCCAGTACTTC
CASSPQGWETQYF
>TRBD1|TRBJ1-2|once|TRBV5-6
TGTGCCAGCAGGCGCGGGACAGGGGTCGACTATGGCTACACCTTC
CASRRGTGVDYGYTF
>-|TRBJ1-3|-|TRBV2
TGTGCCAGCAGTGGGGCTCGCCCCTCTGGAAACACCATATATTTT
CASSGARPSGNTIYF
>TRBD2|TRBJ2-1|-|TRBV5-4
TGTGCCAGCAGCCCTCTAGCGGGGACCTCCAATGAGCAGTTCTTC
CASSPLAGTSNEQFF
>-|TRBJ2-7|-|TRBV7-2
TGTGCCAGCAGCAAGCAGTGGGGGACACAGACTTACGAGCAGTACTTC
CASSKQWGTQTYEQYF
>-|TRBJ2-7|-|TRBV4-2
TGTGCCAGCAGCCAAGATTTGATGGCCCCCTACGAGCAGTACTTC
CASSQDLMAPYEQYF
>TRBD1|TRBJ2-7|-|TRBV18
TGTGCCAGCTCACCAGGAGGACAGGCCCGAGAGCAGTACTTC
CASSPGGQAREQYF
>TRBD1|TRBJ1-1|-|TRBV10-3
TGTGCCATCAGTCACCAGACAGGGCCTGAAGCTTTCTTT
CAISHQTGPEAFF
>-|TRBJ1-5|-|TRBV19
TGTGCCAGTAGCAGGGAGGCCAATCAGCCCCAGCATTTT
CASSREANQPQHF
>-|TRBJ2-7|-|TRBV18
TGTGCCAGCTCACTGAGAACAGACTACGAGCAGTACTTC
CASSLRTDYEQYF
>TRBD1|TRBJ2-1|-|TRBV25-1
TGTGCCAGCAGTGGCCACAGGGGGCCCCTCTACAATGAGCAGTTCTTC
CASSGHRGPLYNEQFF
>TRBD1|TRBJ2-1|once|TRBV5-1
TGCGCCAGCAGCCCGGGACAGACCTCCAATGAGCAGTTCTTC
CASSPGQTSNEQFF
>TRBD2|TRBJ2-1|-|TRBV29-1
TGCAGCGTAGTGACTAGCGGGGGGGTCTACAATGAGCAGTTCTTC
CSVVTSGGVYNEQFF
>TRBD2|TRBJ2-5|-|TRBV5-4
TGTGCCAGCAGCTTTAGCGGGGGGGCAGGAGAGACCCAGTACTTC
CASSFSGGAGETQYF
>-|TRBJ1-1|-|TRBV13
TGTGCCAGCAGCTTTCCGGGAGGGTTTGAAGCTTTCTTT
CASSFPGGFEAFF
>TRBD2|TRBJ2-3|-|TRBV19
TGTGCCAGTAGTATTGCCCGGGGGGGTAGCACAGATACGCAGTATTTT
CASSIARGGSTDTQYF
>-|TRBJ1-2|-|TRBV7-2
TGTGCCAGCAGCTCCCCTGGGAGGGACTATGGCTACACCTTC
CASSSPGRDYGYTF
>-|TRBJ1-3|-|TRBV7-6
TGTGCCAGCAGCGCATCTTACAGGGCTGGTGGAAACACCATATATTTT
CASSASYRAGGNTIYF
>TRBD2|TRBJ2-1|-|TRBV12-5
TGTGCTAGTGCCGTCGCGGGGGGGCTCTACAATGAGCAGTTCTTC
CASAVAGGLYNEQFF
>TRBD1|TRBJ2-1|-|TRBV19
TGTGCCAGTAGTAGGGACAGGGAAGGTGAGCAGTTCTTC
CASSRDREGEQFF
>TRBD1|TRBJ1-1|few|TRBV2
TGTGCCAGCAGTGAACAGGGGGCCACTGAAGCTTTCTTT
CASSEQGATEAFF
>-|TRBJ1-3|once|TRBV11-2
TGTGCCAGCAGCTTGGGGGGTAACCGAAACACCATATATTTT
CASSLGGNRNTIYF
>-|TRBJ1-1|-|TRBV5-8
TGTGCCAGCAGCTTGGGCCGGCGGGGCACTGAAGCTTTCTTT
CASSLGRRGTEAFF
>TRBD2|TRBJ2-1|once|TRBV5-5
TGTGCCAGCAGCTTGTTACTAGCGGGGGTCCATGAGCAGTTCTTC
CASSLLLAGVHEQFF
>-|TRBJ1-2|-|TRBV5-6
TGTGCCAGCAGCTCCGGGGGATATGGCTACACCTTC
CASSSGGYGYTF
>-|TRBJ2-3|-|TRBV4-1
TGCGCCAGCAGCCAAGATCTCAGGACAATTAGGTATTTT
CASSQDLRTIRYF
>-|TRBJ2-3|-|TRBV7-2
TGTGCCAGCAGCCTCCGGAGGGGGCGCACAGATACGCAGTATTTT
CASSLRRGRTDTQYF
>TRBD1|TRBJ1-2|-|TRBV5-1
TGCGCCAGCAGCTTGAATCAGGGGGCAGGAGGCTACACCTTC
CASSLNQGAGGYTF
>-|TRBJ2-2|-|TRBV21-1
TGTGCCAGCAGCAAAGTGTGGCAGCGGATCGGGGAGCTGTTTTTT
CASSKVWQRIGELFF
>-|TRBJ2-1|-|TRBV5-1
TGCGCCAGCAGTTCGGGAGCGGAGCAGTTCTTC
CASSSGAEQFF
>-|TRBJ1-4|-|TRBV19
TGTGCCAGTAGTATGGGGCGGGGGCTAGAAGAAAAACTGTTTTTT
CASSMGRGLEEKLFF
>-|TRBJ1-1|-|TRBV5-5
TGTGCCAGCAGTCGACAGCAGAACACTGAAGCTTTCTTT
CASSRQQNTEAFF
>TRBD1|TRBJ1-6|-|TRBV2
TGTGCCAACGGGCGGGACAGAAATTCACCCCTCCACTTT
CANGRDRNSPLHF
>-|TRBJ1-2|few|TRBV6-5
TGTGCCAGCAGCTCCCTGGGAGCTAACTATGGCTACACCTTC
CASSSLGANYGYTF
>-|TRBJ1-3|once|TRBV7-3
TGTGCCAGCAGCCCCACAGGGTCTGGAAACACCATATATTTT
CASSPTGSGNTIYF
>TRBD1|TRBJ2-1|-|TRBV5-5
TGTGCCAGCAGCTTGAGGGACAGCTCCTACAATGAGCAGTTCTTC
CASSLRDSSYNEQFF
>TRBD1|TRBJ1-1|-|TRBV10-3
TGTGCCATCAGTGCAGGGACAGGGCTTTATCACACTGAAGCTTTCTTT
CAISAGTGLYHTEAFF
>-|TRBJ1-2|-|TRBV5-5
TGTGCCAGCAGCTTGGCCGGGGAGGGCTTCGTTGGCTACACCTTC
CASSLAGEGFVGYTF
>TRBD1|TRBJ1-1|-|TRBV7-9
TGTGCCAGCAGCCCTCACAGGGGTTGGGACACTGAAGCTTTCTTT
CASSPHRGWDTEAFF
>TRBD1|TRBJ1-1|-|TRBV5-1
TGCGCCAGCAGCTTAACGACAGGGGGCAACACTGAAGCTTTCTTT
CASSLTTGGNTEAFF